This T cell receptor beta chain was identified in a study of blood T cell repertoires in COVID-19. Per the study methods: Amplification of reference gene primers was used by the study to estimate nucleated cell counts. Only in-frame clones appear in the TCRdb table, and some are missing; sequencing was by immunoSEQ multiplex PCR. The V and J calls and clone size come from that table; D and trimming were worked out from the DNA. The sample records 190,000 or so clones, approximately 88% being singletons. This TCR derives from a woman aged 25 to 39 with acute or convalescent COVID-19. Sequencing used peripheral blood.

The CDR3 sequence: CAINAGELFF. CDR3 in DNA: TGTGCCATTAATGCCGGGGAGCTGTTTTTT. The V gene is TRBV7-2, the J gene TRBJ2-2; D not certain. CDR1 SGHTA and CDR2 FQGNSA come from the germline V gene. The V end was cut by 10 bases, the J end by 6 bases, with 6 bases between. The CDR3 runs 10 residues.